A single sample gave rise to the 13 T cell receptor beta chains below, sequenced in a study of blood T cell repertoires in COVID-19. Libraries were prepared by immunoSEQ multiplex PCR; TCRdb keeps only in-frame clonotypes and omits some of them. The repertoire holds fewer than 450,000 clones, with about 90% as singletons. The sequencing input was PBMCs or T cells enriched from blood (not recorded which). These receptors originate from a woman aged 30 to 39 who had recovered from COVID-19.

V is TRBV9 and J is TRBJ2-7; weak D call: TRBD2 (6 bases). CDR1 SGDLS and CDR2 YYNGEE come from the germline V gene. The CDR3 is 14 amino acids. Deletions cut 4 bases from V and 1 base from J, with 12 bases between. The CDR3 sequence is CASSTMGGSYEQYF. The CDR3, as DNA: TGTGCCAGCAGCACCATGGGGGGTTCCTACGAGCAGTACTTC.

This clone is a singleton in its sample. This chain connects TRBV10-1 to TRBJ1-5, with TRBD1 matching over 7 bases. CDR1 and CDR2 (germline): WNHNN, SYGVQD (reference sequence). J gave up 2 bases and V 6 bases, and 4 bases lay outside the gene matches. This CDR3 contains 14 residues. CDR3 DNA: TGCGCCAGCAGGGTAGACAGGGGCAATCAGCCCCAGCATTTT. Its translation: CASRVDRGNQPQHF.

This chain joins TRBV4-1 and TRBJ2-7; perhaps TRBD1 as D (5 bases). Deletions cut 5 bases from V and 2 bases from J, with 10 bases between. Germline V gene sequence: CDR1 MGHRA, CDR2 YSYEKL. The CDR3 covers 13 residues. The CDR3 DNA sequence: TGCGCCAGCAGCGCAAGACAGACCTACGAGCAGTACTTC. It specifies CASSARQTYEQYF.

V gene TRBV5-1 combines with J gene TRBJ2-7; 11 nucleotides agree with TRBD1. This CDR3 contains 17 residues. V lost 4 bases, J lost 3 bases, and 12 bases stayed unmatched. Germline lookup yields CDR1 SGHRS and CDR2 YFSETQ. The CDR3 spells CASSLPGQGARDYEQYF. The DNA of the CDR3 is TGCGCCAGCAGCCTTCCAGGACAGGGGGCGAGGGACTACGAGCAGTACTTC.

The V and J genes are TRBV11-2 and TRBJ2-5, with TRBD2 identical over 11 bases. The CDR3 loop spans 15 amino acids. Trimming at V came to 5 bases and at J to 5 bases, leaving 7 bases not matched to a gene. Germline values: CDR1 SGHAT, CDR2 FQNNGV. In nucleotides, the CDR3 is TGTGCCAGCAGCGATAGCGGGGGGGCCGGCGAGACCCAGTACTTC. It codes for CASSDSGGAGETQYF.

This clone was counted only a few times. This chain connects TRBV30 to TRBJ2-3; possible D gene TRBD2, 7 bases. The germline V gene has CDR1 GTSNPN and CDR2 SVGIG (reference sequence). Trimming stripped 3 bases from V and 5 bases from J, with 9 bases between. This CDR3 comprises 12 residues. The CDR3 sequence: CAWRGGRDTQYF. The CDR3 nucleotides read TGTGCCTGGAGGGGGGGGCGAGATACGCAGTATTTT.

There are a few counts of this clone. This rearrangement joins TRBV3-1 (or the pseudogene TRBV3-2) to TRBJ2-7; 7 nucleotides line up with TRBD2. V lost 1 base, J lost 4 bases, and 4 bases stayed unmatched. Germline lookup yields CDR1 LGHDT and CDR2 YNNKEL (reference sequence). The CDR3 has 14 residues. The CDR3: CASSQGTSRYEQYF. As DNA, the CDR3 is TGTGCCAGCAGCCAAGGGACTAGTAGGTACGAGCAGTACTTC.

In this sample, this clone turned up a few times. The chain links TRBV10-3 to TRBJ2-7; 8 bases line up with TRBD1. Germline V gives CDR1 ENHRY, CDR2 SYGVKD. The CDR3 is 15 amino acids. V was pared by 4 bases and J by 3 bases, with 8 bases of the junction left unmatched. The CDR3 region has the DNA TGTGCCATCAGTGCGGGACAGGAAATTTTCTACGAGCAGTACTTC. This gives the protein CAISAGQEIFYEQYF.

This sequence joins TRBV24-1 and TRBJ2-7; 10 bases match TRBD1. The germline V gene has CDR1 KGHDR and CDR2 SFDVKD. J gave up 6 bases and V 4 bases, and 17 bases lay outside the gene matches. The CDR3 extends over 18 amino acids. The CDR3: CATSDPNPGQGLSGEQYF. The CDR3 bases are TGTGCCACCAGTGACCCGAATCCGGGACAGGGGCTTTCTGGCGAGCAGTACTTC.

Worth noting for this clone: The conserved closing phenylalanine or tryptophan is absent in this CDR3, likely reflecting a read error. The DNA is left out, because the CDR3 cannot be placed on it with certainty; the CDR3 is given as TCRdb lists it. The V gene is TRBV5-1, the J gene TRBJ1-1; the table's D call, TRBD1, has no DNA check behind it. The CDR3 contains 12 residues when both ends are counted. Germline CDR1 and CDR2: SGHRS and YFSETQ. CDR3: CASSLDRGRRHV.

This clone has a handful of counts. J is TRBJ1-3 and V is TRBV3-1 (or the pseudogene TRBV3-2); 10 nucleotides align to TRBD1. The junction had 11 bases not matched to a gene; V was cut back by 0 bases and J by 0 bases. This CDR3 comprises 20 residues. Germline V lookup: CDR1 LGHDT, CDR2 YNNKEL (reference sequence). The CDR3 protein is CASSQDRGTGASSSGNTIYF. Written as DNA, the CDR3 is TGTGCCAGCAGCCAAGATCGTGGGACAGGGGCGAGTAGCTCTGGAAACACCATATATTTT.

The CDR3 loop reads CASSQQQSGGYEQYF. The DNA for the CDR3 is TGTGCCAGCAGCCAACAGCAGTCAGGGGGCTACGAGCAGTACTTC. This chain links TRBV4-2 with TRBJ2-7; 7 bases agree with TRBD1. Germline V gives CDR1 LGHNA, CDR2 YNFKEQ. The CDR3 is 15 residues long. V trimming: 2 bases; J trimming: 3 bases; junction bases outside the gene matches: 7.

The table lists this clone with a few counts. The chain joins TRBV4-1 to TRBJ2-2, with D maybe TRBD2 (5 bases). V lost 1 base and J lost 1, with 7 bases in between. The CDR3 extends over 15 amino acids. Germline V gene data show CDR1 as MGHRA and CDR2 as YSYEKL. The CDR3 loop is CASSQVEGNTGELFF. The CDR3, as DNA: TGCGCCAGCAGCCAAGTAGAGGGGAACACCGGGGAGCTGTTTTTT.